The T cell receptor beta chain under discussion was sequenced for a study of T cell repertoires in cytomegalovirus infection (dated by TCRdb to about 2019). Background for the entire study: The peptide stimulations were aimed at well-studied HLA-B-restricted epitopes as well as recently identified HLA-C-restricted CMV epitopes, whose presentation resists viral immunomodulation. Donor HLA type was relevant to the analysis, as public TCR beta signatures indicated carriage of CMV infection together with the matching HLA type. The research as a whole found: The ex vivo response was dominated by HLA-C-restricted CMV-specific TCR beta clonotypes, and the single most frequent clonotype in two of eight donors was supplied by these HLA-C-restricted clonotypes. Carriers of CMV infection plus the relevant HLA type were discriminated by the cumulative frequency of public TCR beta family members in the study cohort and in an independent approximately 360-donor cohort.

This sample was sequenced with an Illumina HiSeq 1500. TCRdb handled the public reads itself, with Q25 trimming in fastp and clone calling in MiXCR, and kept productive beta chains. Each CDR3 protein appears once, grouped with its most common genes and DNA. Across this sample there are 350,000 to 400,000 distinct CDR3 sequences, with just under 35% seen only once. Clones ranked in the top ten supply roughly 14% of the sample. Trimming at the junction amounts to 5 bases on V and 7 bases on J, and the germline ends lie 24 bases apart. The CDR3 runs 17 residues from the cysteine to the phenylalanine. Only the CDR3 region is kept as DNA, spanning 51 bases read in frame from base 1. For CDR1 and CDR2, the germline V gene (reference sequence) lists MNHNY and SVGAGI. The meaning of the sample's treatment or condition label: in vitro stimulation with specific CMV peptide epitopes to enrich CMV-specific T cells.

Notes on this clonotype: No antigen is known for it. There are no base qualities to consult, and no much larger clone falls within one base.

The sequences come from cultured PBMCs, collected from culture after CMV antigen stimulation. The receptor's source is a human donor in good health (CMV status not recorded). Some clones in this sample may be carry-over from other donors' samples. The V gene is TRBV6-6 and the J gene is TRBJ2-1; a weak D assignment points to TRBD2 (6 bases agree). The sequenced DNA is TGTGCCAGCAGTCCCGTTAGCGGAAACGCGCTGAGGAATGAGCAGTTCTTC. It translates as CASSPVSGNALRNEQFF.